The present TCR beta chain was sequenced within a study of blood T cell repertoires in COVID-19. Study-wide background: Sites in the United States, Italy and Spain provided acute and convalescent COVID-19 samples. PBMCs, B-cell-depleted T cells, or T cells were the source of the cDNA or gDNA that made up the material.

The CDR3 runs to 16 residues. With 2 bases clipped from V and 6 bases from J, the junction kept 11 bases outside the gene matches. Germline assignment: CDR1 SGHRS and CDR2 YFSETQ. Source study methods: The authors estimated nucleated cell counts from reference gene primer amplification. Measured with immunoSEQ multiplex PCR; TCRdb has only the in-frame clones, and not every one. From that table come the V and J calls and clone size; the DNA was used to work out D and trimming. This sample yields 260,000 or so clones, of which over 70% are seen a single time; around 9.1% belongs to the top ten. This receptor was taken from a human donor in a cohort sampled during active COVID-19. The chain uses TRBV5-1 and TRBJ2-7, with 10 positions matching TRBD1. The specimen sequenced was peripheral blood. The CDR3, as DNA: TGCGCCAGCAGCTTAAAGAATCCGGGACAGGGGACCGAGCAGTACTTC. This codes for CASSLKNPGQGTEQYF. The variable domain in full, completed from reference TRBV5-1 and TRBJ2-7, reads KAGVTQTPRYLIKTRGQQVTLSCSPISGHRSVSWYQQTPGQGLQFLFEYFSETQRNKGNFPGRFSGRQFSNSRSEMNVSTLELGDSALYLCASSLKNPGQGTEQYFGPGTRLTVT.